Described below is a single TCR beta chain sequence and its context. These data originate in a study of blood T cell repertoires in COVID-19. Study-level background: Samples taken during acute and convalescent COVID-19 were collected in the United States, Italy and Spain.

The assay was immunoSEQ multiplex PCR, and TCRdb's table has in-frame clones only and misses some. The table shows approximately 490,000 clones, with around 90% occurring only once. Trimming removed 4 bases from V and 1 base from J, with 4 bases in between. CDR3 size: 12 residues. Germline CDR1 and CDR2: SQVTM and ANQGSEA. The chain uses TRBV29-1 and TRBJ2-2; D uncertain. The clonotype was recovered from a woman between 18 and 30 years old who had recovered from COVID-19. The specimen sequenced was PBMCs or T cells enriched from blood (not recorded which). The chain's CDR3 is CSVGRNTGELFF. The DNA for the CDR3 is TGCAGCGTTGGCAGGAACACCGGGGAGCTGTTTTTT.